This T cell receptor (beta chain) was sequenced during a study of response to subunit inactivated influenza vaccine. Turning to this clonotype: The antigen is undetermined.

General observations from the study: After each seasonal influenza vaccination, few new T cells are recruited, the authors suggested.

The CDR3 length is 16 residues. The germline V and J ends were trimmed by 6 bases and 5 bases, with 19 bases remaining between them. Per the germline V gene, CDR1 is MNHEY and CDR2 is SMNVEV (reference sequence). TCRdb re-derived calls from the RT-PCR reads in MiXCR, one entry per CDR3 protein. This table has hundreds of thousands of distinct CDR3 sequences, about 10% appearing once. Sequencing used PBMCs from blood, obtained on the day of vaccination. The V and J genes are TRBV27 and TRBJ2-2; D is perhaps TRBD1 or TRBD2 (6 bases each). The sequence was collected from a man aged 50-60 years who received an inactivated influenza vaccine. CDR3: CASREWGALETGELFF. The CDR3 nucleotides are TGTGCCAGCAGAGAGTGGGGGGCTCTAGAGACCGGGGAGCTGTTTTTT.